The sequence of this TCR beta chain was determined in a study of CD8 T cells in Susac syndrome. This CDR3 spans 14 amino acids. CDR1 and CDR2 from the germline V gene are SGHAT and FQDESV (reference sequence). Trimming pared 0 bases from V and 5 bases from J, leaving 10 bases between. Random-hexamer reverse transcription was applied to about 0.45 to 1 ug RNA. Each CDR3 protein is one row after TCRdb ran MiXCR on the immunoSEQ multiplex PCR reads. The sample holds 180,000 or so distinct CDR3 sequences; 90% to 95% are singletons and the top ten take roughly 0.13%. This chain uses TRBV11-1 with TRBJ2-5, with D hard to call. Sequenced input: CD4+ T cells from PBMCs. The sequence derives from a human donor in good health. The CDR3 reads CASSLALLPETQYF. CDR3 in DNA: TGTGCCAGCAGCTTAGCGCTTCTCCCGGAGACCCAGTACTTC.